This T cell receptor (beta chain) emerged from a study of CXCR3-negative and CXCR3-positive naive CD8 T cells. Broader study findings: Compared with CXCR3-negative naive cells, CXCR3-positive naive cells showed more hydrophobic TRB CDR3s. Diversity in memory CD8+ cells fell much lower than the comparably high levels seen in both naive subsets.

Remarks on this clonotype: Its specificity is unknown.

In preparing the TRB cDNA libraries, 5' RACE with UMI labels was used. Reprocessing the 5' RACE reads, TCRdb reports a single entry for every CDR3 protein and omits DNA. Found here are 84,000 or so distinct CDR3 sequences; the top ten clones hold approximately 0.53%. The length of the CDR3 is 15 residues. Germline CDR1 DFQATT, CDR2 SNEGSKA (reference sequence). The sequencing input was naive CXCR3+ CD8+ T cells from blood. The subset is: CD45RO-CCR7+CD27+CD95- naive CD8+ T cells expressing CXCR3 (TNR3+). This chain links TRBV20-1 with TRBJ1-2; the TRBD1 assignment by TCRdb is unverifiable without DNA. The source is a human donor in good health. Some clones in this sample may be carry-over from other donors' samples. The CDR3 spells CSARGGESANYGYTF.